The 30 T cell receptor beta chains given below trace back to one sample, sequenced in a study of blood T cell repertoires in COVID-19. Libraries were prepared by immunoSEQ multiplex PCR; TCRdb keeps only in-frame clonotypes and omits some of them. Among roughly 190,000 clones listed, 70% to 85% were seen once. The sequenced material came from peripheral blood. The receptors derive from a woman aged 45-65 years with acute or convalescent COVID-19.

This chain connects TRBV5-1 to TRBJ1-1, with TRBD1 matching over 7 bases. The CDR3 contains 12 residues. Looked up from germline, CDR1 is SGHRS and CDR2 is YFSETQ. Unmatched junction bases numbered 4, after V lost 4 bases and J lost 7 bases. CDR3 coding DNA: TGCGCCAGCAGCCACCAGGGGGGTGAAGCTTTCTTT. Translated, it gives CASSHQGGEAFF.

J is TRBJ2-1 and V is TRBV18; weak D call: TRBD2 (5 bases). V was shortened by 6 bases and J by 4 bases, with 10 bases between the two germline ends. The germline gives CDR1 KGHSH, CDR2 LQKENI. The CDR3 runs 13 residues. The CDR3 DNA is TGTGCCAGCTCTCTCGGGATATACAATGAGCAGTTCTTC. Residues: CASSLGIYNEQFF. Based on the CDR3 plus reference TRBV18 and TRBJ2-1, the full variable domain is NAGVMQNPRHLVRRRGQEARLRCSPMKGHSHVYWYRQLPEEGLKFMVYLQKENIIDESGMPKERFSAEFPKEGPSILRIQQVVRGDSAAYFCASSLGIYNEQFFGPGTRLTVL.

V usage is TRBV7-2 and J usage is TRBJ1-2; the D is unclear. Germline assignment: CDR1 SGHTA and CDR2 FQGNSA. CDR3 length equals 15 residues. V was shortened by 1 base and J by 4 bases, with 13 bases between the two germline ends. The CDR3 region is CASSLGRSSSYGYTF. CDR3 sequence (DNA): TGTGCCAGCAGCTTAGGCCGGTCGTCGTCCTATGGCTACACCTTC.

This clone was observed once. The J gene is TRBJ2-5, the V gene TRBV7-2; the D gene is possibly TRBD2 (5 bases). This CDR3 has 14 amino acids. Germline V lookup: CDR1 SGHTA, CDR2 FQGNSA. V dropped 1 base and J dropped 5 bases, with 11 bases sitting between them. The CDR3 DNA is TGTGCCAGCAGCTTAGAACCGGGATCGGAGACCCAGTACTTC. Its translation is CASSLEPGSETQYF.

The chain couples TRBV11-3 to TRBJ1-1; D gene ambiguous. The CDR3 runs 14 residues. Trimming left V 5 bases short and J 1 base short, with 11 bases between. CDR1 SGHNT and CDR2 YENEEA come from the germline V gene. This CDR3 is CASSPAAGNTEAFF. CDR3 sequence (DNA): TGTGCCAGCAGCCCTGCGGCGGGGAACACTGAAGCTTTCTTT.

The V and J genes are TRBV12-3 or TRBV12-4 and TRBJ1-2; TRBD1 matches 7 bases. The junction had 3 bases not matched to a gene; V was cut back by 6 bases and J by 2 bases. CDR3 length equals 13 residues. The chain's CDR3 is CASSPDRNYGYTF. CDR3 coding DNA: TGTGCCAGCAGCCCGGACAGGAACTATGGCTACACCTTC.

DNA of the CDR3: TGTGCCAGCAGCTCGGGACTAGCCTTCAATGAGCAGTTCTTC. It specifies CASSSGLAFNEQFF. This chain joins TRBV11-1 and TRBJ2-1, with 9 bases fitting TRBD2. Germline CDR1 is SGHAT and CDR2 is FQDESV (reference sequence). V trimming: 4 bases; J trimming: 6 bases; junction bases outside the gene matches: 4. The CDR3 runs 14 residues. Full variable domain (outside the CDR3, taken from reference TRBV11-1 and TRBJ2-1): EAEVAQSPRYKITEKSQAVAFWCDPISGHATLYWYRQILGQGPELLVQFQDESVVDDSQLPKDRFSAERLKGVDSTLKIQPAELGDSAMYLCASSSGLAFNEQFFGPGTRLTVL.

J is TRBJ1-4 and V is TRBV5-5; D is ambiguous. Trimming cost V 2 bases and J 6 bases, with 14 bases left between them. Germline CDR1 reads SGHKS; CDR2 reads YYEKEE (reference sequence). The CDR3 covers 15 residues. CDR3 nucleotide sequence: TGTGCCAGCAGCTTAAGGAGGCGACTGGATGAAAAACTGTTTTTT. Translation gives CASSLRRRLDEKLFF.

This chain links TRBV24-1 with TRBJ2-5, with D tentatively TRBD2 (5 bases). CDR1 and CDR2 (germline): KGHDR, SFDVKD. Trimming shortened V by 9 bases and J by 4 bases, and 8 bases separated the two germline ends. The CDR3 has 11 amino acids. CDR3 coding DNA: TGTGCCACCTCTGGAGGAGAGACCCAGTACTTC. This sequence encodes CATSGGETQYF.

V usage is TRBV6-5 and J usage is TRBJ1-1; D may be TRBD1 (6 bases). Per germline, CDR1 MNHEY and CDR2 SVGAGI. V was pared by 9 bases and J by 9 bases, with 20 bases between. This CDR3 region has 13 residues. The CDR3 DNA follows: TGTGCCAGACGTCCTGGGGGCCCTACTCAAGCTTTCTTT. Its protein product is CARRPGGPTQAFF.

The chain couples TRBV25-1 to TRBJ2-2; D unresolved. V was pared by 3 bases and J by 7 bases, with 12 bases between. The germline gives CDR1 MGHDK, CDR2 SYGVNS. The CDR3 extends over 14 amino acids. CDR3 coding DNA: TGTGCCAGCAGTGATCTCTCTAGTGGCGGGGAGCTGTTTTTT. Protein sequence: CASSDLSSGGELFF.

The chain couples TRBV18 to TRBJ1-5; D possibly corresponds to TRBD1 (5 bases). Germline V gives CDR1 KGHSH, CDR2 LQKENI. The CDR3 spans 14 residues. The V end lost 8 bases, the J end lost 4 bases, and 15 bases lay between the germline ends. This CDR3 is CASAATQGNQPQHF. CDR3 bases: TGTGCCAGCGCCGCTACTCAGGGAAATCAGCCCCAGCATTTT.

CDR3 sequence (DNA): TGTGCCAGCACCGAAGGGGGTCCCAACTATGGCTACACCTTC. This sequence encodes CASTEGGPNYGYTF. This chain joins TRBV28 and TRBJ1-2; a possible D gene is TRBD1 (6 bases). The ends were cut back, 7 bases at V and 2 bases at J, with 14 bases in the middle. This CDR3 is 14 amino acids long. Germline CDR1 and CDR2: MDHEN and SYDVKM.

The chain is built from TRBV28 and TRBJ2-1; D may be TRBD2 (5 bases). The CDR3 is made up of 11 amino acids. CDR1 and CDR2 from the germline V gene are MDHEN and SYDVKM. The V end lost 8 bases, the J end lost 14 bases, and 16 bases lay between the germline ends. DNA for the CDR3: TGTGCCAGCGGAGGACCTTATATCGAGTTCTTC. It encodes CASGGPYIEFF.

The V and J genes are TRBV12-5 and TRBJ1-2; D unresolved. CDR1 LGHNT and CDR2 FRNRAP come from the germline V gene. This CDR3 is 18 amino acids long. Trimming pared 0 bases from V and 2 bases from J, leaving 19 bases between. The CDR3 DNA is TGTGCTAGTGGTTTGGTACGGGAGTGGCCTCCGAGGAACTATGGCTACACCTTC. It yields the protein CASGLVREWPPRNYGYTF.

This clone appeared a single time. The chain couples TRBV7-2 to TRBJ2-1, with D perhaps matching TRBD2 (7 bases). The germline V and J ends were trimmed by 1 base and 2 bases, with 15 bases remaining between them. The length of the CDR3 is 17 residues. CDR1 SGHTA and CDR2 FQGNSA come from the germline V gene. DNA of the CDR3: TGTGCCAGCAGCTTAGTAGGGGGGGCAGTAACCTACAATGAGCAGTTCTTC. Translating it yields CASSLVGGAVTYNEQFF.

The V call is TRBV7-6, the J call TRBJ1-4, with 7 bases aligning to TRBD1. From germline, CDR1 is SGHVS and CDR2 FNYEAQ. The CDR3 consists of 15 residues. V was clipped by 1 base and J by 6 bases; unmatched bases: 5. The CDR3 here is CASSLGRGLDEKLFF. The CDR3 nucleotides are TGTGCCAGCAGCTTAGGAAGGGGGCTGGATGAAAAACTGTTTTTT.

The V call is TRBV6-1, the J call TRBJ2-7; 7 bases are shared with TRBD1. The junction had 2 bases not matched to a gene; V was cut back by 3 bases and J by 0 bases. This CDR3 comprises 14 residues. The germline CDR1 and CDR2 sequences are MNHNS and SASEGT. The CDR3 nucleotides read TGTGCCAGCAGTGAGACAGGGAACTCCTACGAGCAGTACTTC. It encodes CASSETGNSYEQYF.

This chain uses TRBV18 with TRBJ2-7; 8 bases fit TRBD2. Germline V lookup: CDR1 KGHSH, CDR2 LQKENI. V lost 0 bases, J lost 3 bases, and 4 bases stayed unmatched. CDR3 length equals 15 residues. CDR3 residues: CASSPPGTRVYEQYF. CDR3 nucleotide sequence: TGTGCCAGCTCACCACCCGGGACTAGGGTCTACGAGCAGTACTTC.

This CDR3 is CASKAGGGNTIYF. The CDR3 nucleotides read TGTGCCAGCAAAGCAGGGGGAGGAAACACCATATATTTT. The chain employs TRBV6-5 and TRBJ1-3, with 7 bases that match TRBD1. The germline V gene has CDR1 MNHEY and CDR2 SVGAGI. The CDR3 extends over 13 amino acids. The trim removed 7 bases at V and 4 bases at J, leaving 4 bases unmatched.

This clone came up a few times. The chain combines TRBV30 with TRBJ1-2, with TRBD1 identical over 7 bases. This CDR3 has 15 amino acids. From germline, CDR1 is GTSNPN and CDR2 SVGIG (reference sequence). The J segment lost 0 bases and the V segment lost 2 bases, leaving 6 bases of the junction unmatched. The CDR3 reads CAWSPGQEANYGYTF. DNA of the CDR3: TGTGCCTGGAGTCCTGGACAGGAGGCTAACTATGGCTACACCTTC.

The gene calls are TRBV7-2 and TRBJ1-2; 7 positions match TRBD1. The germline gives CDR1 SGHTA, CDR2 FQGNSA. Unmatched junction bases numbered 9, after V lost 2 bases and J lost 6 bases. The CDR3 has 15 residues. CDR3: CASSLSDRTLNGYTF. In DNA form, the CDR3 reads TGTGCCAGCAGCTTATCGGACAGGACGCTTAATGGCTACACCTTC. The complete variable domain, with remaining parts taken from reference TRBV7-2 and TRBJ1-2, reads GAGVSQSPSNKVTEKGKDVELRCDPISGHTALYWYRQSLGQGLEFLIYFQGNSAPDKSGLPSDRFSAERTGGSVSTLTIQRTQQEDSAVYLCASSLSDRTLNGYTFGSGTRLTVV.

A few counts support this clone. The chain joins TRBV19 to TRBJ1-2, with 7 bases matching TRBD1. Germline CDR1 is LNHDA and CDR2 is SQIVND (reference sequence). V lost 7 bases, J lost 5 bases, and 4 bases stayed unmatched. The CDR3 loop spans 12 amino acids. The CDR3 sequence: CASTDRVYGYTF. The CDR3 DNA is TGTGCCAGTACCGACAGGGTTTATGGCTACACCTTC.

CDR3 sequence (DNA): TGTGCCAGCAGCCAAGTAAAAAGCGGGGGGTCCTTCCCTAGCACAGATACGCAGTATTTT. Translating gives CASSQVKSGGSFPSTDTQYF. The chain employs TRBV4-2 and TRBJ2-3; 9 nucleotides match TRBD2. The CDR3 covers 20 residues. Germline values: CDR1 LGHNA, CDR2 YNFKEQ. J lost 0 bases, V lost 1 base, and 14 bases had no gene match.

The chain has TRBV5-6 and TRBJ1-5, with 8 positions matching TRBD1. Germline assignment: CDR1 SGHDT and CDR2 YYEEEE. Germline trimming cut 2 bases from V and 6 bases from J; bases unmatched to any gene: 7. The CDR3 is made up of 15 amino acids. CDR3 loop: CASSLGAGGGQPQHF. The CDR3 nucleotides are TGTGCCAGCAGCTTAGGCGCAGGGGGCGGTCAGCCCCAGCATTTT. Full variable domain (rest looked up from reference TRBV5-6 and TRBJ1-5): DAGVTQSPTHLIKTRGQQVTLRCSPKSGHDTVSWYQQALGQGPQFIFQYYEEEERQRGNFPDRFSGHQFPNYSSELNVNALLLGDSALYLCASSLGAGGGQPQHFGDGTRLSIL.

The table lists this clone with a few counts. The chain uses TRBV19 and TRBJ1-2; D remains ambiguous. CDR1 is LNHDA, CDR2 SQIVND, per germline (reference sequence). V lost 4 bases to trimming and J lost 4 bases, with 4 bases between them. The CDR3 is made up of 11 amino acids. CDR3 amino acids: CASSTIYGYTF. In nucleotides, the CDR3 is TGTGCCAGTAGTACAATCTATGGCTACACCTTC.

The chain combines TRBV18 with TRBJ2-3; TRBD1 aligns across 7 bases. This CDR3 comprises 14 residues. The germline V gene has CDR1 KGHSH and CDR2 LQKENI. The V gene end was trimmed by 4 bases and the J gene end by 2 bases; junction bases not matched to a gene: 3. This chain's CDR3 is CASSQQGYTDTQYF. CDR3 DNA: TGTGCCAGCTCACAACAGGGGTACACAGATACGCAGTATTTT.

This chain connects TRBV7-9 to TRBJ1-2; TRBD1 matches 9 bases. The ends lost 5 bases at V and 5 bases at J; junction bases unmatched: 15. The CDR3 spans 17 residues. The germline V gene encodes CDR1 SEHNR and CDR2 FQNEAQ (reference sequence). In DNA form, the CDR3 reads TGTGCCAGCAGCCCCGTCCCGGGACAGGGAAGAGGATATGGCTACACCTTC. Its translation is CASSPVPGQGRGYGYTF. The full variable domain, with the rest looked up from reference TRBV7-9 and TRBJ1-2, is DTGVSQNPRHKITKRGQNVTFRCDPISEHNRLYWYRQTLGQGPEFLTYFQNEAQLEKSRLLSDRFSAERPKGSFSTLEIQRTEQGDSAMYLCASSPVPGQGRGYGYTFGSGTRLTVV.

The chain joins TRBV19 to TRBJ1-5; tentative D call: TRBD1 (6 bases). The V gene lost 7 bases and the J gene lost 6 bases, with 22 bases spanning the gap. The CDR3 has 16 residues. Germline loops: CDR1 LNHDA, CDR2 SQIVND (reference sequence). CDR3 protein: CASTTNRVPIFQPQHF. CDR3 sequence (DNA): TGTGCCAGTACCACCAACAGGGTCCCCATCTTTCAGCCCCAGCATTTT.

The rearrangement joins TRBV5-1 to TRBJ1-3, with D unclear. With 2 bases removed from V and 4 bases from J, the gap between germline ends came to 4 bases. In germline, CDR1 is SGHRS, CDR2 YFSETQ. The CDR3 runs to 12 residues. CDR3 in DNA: TGCGCCAGCAGCTTTACAGGAAACACCATATATTTT. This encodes CASSFTGNTIYF. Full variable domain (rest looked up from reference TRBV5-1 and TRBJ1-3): KAGVTQTPRYLIKTRGQQVTLSCSPISGHRSVSWYQQTPGQGLQFLFEYFSETQRNKGNFPGRFSGRQFSNSRSEMNVSTLELGDSALYLCASSFTGNTIYFGEGSWLTVV.